The 3 T cell receptor beta chains given below trace back to one sample, sequenced in a study of OX40 agonist ivuxolimab in advanced cancers. Some clones are missing from TCRdb's copy, which holds only in-frame ones; the method was immunoSEQ multiplex PCR. The sample holds tens of thousands of clones; roughly 82% are singletons and the top ten take under 25%. Sequenced material: CD4+ or CD8+ T cells sorted from blood, taken in a trial of the OX40 agonist ivuxolimab. All receptors derive from an adult with an advanced solid tumor such as melanoma, head and neck, liver or kidney cancer.

For this clone: Compared with germline, one end of the junction differs, possibly owing to a read error. The chain is built from TRBV6-1 and TRBJ2-7; TRBD2 might be the D (5 bases). The CDR3 sequence is 14 residues long. CDR1 and CDR2 from the germline V gene are MNHNS and SASEGT. DNA for the CDR3: TGTGCCAGCAGTGAAGTTGGGCGACTATCCGATTTATCATTC. This gives the protein CASSEVGRLSDLSF.

With regard to this clone: Distinct nucleotide sequences in the sample also encode this CDR3. This rearrangement joins TRBV27 to TRBJ2-1; D may be TRBD2 (6 bases). Germline CDR1 is MNHEY and CDR2 is SMNVEV (reference sequence). V was clipped by 2 bases and J by 4 bases, with 9 bases between them. The CDR3 length is 14 residues. As DNA, the CDR3 is TGTGCCAGCAGTTTAGGCGGGAATTACAATGAGCAGTTCTTC. Its translation: CASSLGGNYNEQFF.

This chain connects TRBV19 to TRBJ1-1; perhaps TRBD1 as D (6 bases). Germline CDR1 LNHDA, CDR2 SQIVND (reference sequence). The CDR3 contains 15 residues. V lost 5 bases to trimming and J lost 2 bases, with 15 bases between them. CDR3 residues: CASSPFAGANTEAFF. DNA of the CDR3: TGTGCCAGTAGTCCATTCGCAGGGGCAAACACTGAAGCTTTCTTT.